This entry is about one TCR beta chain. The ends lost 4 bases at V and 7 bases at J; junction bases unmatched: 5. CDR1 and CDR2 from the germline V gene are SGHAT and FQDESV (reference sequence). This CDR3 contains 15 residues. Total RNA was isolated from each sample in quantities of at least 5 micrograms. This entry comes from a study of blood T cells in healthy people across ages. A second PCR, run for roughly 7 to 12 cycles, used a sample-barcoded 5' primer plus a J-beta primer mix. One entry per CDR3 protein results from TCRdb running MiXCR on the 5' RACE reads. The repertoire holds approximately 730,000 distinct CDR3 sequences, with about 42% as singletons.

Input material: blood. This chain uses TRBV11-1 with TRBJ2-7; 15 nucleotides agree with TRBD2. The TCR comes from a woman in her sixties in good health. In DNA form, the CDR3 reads TGTGCCAGCAGCTGGGGACTAGCGGGAGGAGTTGAGCAGTACTTC. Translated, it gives CASSWGLAGGVEQYF.